The T cell receptor (beta chain) described here comes from a study of T cell responses to AZD1222 COVID-19 vaccine. Doses given second, at about 4 or about 12 weeks, were pooled. General observations from the study: After the peak T cell response, and only then, were repertoires sampled. Spike-specific TCR repertoires showed rising breadth and depth after two AZD1222 doses. Clonal diversity may have been underestimated in mostly white British donors.

Clones were sequenced by immunoSEQ multiplex PCR, and TCRdb holds only the in-frame ones, with some missing. The sample contains 250,000 to 300,000 clones, 94% of which appear only once. J was trimmed by 0 bases and V by 5 bases; bases with no gene match: 9. CDR1 is SGHVS and CDR2 is FNYEAQ in the germline V gene. The CDR3 contains 16 residues. About this clone: Its target is unknown.

This sequence was found in an adult who received the AZD1222 COVID-19 vaccine. The source was peripheral blood, collected 28 days after the second AZD1222 dose. This sequence joins TRBV7-6 and TRBJ1-1; 7 bases agree with TRBD1. The CDR3 bases are TGTGCCAGCAGCCCCCCCGGGACAGTAATGAACACTGAAGCTTTCTTT. Translated, it gives CASSPPGTVMNTEAFF.